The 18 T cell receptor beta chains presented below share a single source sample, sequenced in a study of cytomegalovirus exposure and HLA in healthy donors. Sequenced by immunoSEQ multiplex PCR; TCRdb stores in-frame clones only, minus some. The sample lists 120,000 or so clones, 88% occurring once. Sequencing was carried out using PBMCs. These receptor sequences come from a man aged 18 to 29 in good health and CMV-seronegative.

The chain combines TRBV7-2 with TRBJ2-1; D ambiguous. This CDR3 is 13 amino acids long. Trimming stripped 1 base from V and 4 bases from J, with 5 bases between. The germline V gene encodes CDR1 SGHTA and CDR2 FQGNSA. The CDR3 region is CASSLDQYNEQFF. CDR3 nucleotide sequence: TGTGCCAGCAGCTTAGACCAGTACAATGAGCAGTTCTTC.

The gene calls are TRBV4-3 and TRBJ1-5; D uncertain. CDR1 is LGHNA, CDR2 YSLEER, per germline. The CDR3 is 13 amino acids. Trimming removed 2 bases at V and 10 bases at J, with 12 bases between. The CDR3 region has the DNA TGCGCCAGCAGCCAAACATTTTTTCAACCCCAGCATTTT. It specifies CASSQTFFQPQHF.

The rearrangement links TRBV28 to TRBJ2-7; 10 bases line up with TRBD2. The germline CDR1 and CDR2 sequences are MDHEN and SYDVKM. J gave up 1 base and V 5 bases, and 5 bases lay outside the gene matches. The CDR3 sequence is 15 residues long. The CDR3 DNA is TGTGCCAGCAGTCTTATTAGCGGGAGGTCCTACGAGCAGTACTTC. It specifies CASSLISGRSYEQYF.

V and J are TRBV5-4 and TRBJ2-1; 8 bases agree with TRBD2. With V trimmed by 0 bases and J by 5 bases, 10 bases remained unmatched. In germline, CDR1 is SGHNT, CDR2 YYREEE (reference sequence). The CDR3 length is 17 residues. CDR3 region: CASSLARGSGGDNEQFF. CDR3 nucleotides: TGTGCCAGCAGCTTGGCCAGAGGGAGCGGGGGAGACAATGAGCAGTTCTTC.

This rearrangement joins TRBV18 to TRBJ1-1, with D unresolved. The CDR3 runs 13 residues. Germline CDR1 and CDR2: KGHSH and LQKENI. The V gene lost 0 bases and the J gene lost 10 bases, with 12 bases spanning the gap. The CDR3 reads CASSPPRELAAFF. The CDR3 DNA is TGTGCCAGCTCACCACCGCGGGAACTTGCAGCTTTCTTT.

The CDR3: CASSPHQGNGNTIYF. CDR3 sequence (DNA): TGTGCCAGCAGTCCTCATCAGGGAAATGGAAACACCATATATTTT. The V and J genes are TRBV6-5 and TRBJ1-3; tentative D call: TRBD1 (5 bases). With 5 bases removed from V and 3 bases from J, the gap between germline ends came to 14 bases. Germline CDR1 reads MNHEY; CDR2 reads SVGAGI. The CDR3 contains 15 residues.

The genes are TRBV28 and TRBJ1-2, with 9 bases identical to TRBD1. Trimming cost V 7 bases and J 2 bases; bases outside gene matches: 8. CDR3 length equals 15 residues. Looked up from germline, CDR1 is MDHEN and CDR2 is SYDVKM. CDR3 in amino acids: CASNRTGEKNYGYTF. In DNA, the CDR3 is TGTGCCAGCAATCGGACAGGGGAGAAGAACTATGGCTACACCTTC.

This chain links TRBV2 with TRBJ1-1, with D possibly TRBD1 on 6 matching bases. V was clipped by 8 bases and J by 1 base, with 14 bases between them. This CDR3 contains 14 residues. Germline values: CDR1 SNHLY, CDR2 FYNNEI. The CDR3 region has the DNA TGTGCCAGCTCAGCTAGGGGACAGAACACTGAAGCTTTCTTT. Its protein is CASSARGQNTEAFF.

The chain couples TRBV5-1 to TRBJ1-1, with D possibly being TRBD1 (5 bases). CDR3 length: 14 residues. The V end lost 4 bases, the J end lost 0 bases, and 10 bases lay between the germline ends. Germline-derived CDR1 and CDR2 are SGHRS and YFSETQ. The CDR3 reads CASSTGGVNTEAFF. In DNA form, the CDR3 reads TGCGCCAGCAGCACCGGGGGGGTGAACACTGAAGCTTTCTTT.

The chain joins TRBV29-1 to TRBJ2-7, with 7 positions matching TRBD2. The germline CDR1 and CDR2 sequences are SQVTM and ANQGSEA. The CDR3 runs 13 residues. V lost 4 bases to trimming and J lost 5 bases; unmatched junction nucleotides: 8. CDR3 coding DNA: TGCAGCGTTGCCCCGGGAGGAGGAAACGAGCAGTACTTC. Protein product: CSVAPGGGNEQYF.

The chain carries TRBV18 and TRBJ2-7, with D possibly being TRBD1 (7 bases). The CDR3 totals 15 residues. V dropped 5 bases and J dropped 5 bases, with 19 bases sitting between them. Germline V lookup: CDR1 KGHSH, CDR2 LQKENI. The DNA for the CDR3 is TGTGCCAGCTCATTAACGGAGGGGGCCGAGGACGAGCAGTACTTC. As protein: CASSLTEGAEDEQYF.

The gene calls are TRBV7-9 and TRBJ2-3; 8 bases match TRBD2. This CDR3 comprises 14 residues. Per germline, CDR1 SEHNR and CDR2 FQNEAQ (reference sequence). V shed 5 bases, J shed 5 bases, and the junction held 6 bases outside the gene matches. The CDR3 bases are TGTGCCAGCAGCAACGGACTAGCAGTAGATACGCAGTATTTT. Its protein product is CASSNGLAVDTQYF.

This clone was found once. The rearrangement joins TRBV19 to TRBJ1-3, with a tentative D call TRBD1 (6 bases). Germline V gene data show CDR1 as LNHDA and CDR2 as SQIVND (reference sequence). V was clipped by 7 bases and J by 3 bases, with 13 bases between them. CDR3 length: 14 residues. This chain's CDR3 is CASTVTGSGNTIYF. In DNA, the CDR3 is TGTGCCAGTACCGTCACAGGGAGTGGAAACACCATATATTTT.

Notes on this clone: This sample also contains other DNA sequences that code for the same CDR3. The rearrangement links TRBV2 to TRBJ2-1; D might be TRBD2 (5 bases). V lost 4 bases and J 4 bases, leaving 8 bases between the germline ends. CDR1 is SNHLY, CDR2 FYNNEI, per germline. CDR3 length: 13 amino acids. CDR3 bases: TGTGCCAGCAGTGGCGAGGGATACAATGAGCAGTTCTTC. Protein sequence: CASSGEGYNEQFF.

DNA for the CDR3: TGCGCCAGCAGCTCGCGGGAAAGCACTGAAGCTTTCTTT. This codes for CASSSRESTEAFF. The chain uses TRBV5-1 and TRBJ1-1; D unresolved. V was shortened by 3 bases and J by 4 bases, with 10 bases between the two germline ends. The germline V gene has CDR1 SGHRS and CDR2 YFSETQ. The CDR3 spans 13 residues. Full variable domain (missing parts from reference TRBV5-1 and TRBJ1-1): KAGVTQTPRYLIKTRGQQVTLSCSPISGHRSVSWYQQTPGQGLQFLFEYFSETQRNKGNFPGRFSGRQFSNSRSEMNVSTLELGDSALYLCASSSRESTEAFFGQGTRLTVV.

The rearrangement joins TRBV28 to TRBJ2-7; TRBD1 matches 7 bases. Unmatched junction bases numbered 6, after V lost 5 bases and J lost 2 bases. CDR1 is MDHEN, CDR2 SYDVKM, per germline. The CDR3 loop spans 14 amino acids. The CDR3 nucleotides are TGTGCCAGCAGTCCCTGGACAGGAACCTACGAGCAGTACTTC. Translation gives CASSPWTGTYEQYF.

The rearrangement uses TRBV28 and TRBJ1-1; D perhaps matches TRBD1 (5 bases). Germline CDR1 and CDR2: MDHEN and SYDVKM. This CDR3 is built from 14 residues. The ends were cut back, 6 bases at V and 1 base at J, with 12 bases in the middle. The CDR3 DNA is TGTGCCAGCAGCGAGAACCAGGGGAACACTGAAGCTTTCTTT. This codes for CASSENQGNTEAFF.

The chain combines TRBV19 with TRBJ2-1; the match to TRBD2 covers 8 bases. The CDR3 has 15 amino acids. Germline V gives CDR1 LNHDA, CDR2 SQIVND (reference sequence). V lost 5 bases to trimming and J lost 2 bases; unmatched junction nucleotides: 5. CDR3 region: CASSVAAGAYNEQFF. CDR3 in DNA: TGTGCCAGTAGTGTTGCAGCGGGAGCCTACAATGAGCAGTTCTTC.